This T cell receptor (beta chain) derives from a study of shared clonotypes between healthy human individuals. Deep-level running was used for the assay. Data came from immunoSEQ multiplex PCR; TCRdb stores just in-frame clones and leaves some out. In the table there are around 2,000,000 clones, 95% of which are singletons. The clonotype was recovered from a man younger than 30 in good health. The sequencing sample was made of naive CD4+ T cells sorted from blood. This sample's subset: CD45RA+ positively selected.

Here the CDR3 reads CASSKSGQSTDTQYF. As DNA, the CDR3 is TGTGCCAGCAGCAAATCGGGACAGTCCACAGATACGCAGTATTTT. This rearrangement joins TRBV5-4 to TRBJ2-3, with TRBD1 identical over 7 bases. The germline V gene encodes CDR1 SGHNT and CDR2 YYREEE (reference sequence). J was trimmed by 2 bases and V by 4 bases; bases with no gene match: 7. The CDR3 spans 15 residues.